These 3 T cell receptor beta chains originate from one sample sequenced in a study of T cell repertoires in cytomegalovirus infection. These receptors have no known antigen. Using its own MiXCR run on the reads, TCRdb lists one record per CDR3 protein. The data contain hundreds of thousands of distinct CDR3 sequences, approximately 42% of them seen just once; the ten biggest clones take up 43%. Sequenced material: cultured PBMCs, taken from culture after CMV antigen stimulation. These receptors were obtained from a human donor in good health (CMV status not recorded). Some clones in this sample may be carry-over from other donors' samples.

The chain recombines TRBV7-8 with TRBJ2-1; the D gene is possibly TRBD1 (5 bases). Per the germline V gene, CDR1 is SGHVS and CDR2 is FQNEAQ. This CDR3 contains 17 residues. V lost 7 bases, J lost 2 bases, and 21 bases lay in between. CDR3 region: CASTSRVGLEAYNEQFF. CDR3 DNA sequence: TGTGCCAGCACCTCCCGGGTGGGGCTTGAAGCCTACAATGAGCAGTTCTTC.

The chain uses TRBV6-6 and TRBJ2-1; the match to TRBD2 covers 8 bases. The CDR3 is 15 residues long. V was pared by 5 bases and J by 2 bases, with 5 bases of the junction left unmatched. CDR1 MNHNY and CDR2 SVGAGI come from the germline V gene (reference sequence). In nucleotides, the CDR3 is TGTGCCAGCAGTCCCGGGACTAGGACCTACAATGAGCAGTTCTTC. This codes for CASSPGTRTYNEQFF.

The DNA for the CDR3 is TGCGCCAGCAGTGATCTGGGTAAGGACGAGCAGTACTTC. Its protein product is CASSDLGKDEQYF. The rearrangement links TRBV10-2 to TRBJ2-7; D remains unclear. Germline V gives CDR1 WSHSY, CDR2 SAAADI. V was shortened by 3 bases and J by 5 bases, with 11 bases between the two germline ends. This CDR3 comprises 13 residues.